Listed below are T cell receptor beta chains from one sample, sequenced in a study of memory CD4+ T cells and cytomegalovirus serostatus. TCRdb's table, derived via immunoSEQ multiplex PCR, lists solely in-frame clones and lacks some. Of some 52,000 clones listed, about four fifths are singletons. Source material: memory CD4+ T cells from blood. The receptors originated from an adult in good health and CMV-seropositive. The CDR3 runs from the conserved cysteine through the conserved F or W. Fields, in order: clone size, J gene, D gene, V gene, CDR3 DNA, CDR3 protein. A D gene is named only where the DNA matches it firmly. Some rows have no size entry. The others give once, few or many, or a class for an expanded clone.

. | TRBJ1-6 | . | TRBV19 | TGTGCCAGTAGTATAGGGAGTGGTTCACCCCTCCACTTT | CASSIGSGSPLHF
. | TRBJ1-2 | TRBD1 | TRBV6-5 | TGTGCCACACTACAGGGGGCGGACTATGGCTACACCTTC | CATLQGADYGYTF
. | TRBJ1-4 | . | TRBV15 | TGTGCCACCAGCATGGAGGAAAAACTGTTTTTT | CATSMEEKLFF
. | TRBJ2-2 | . | TRBV2 | TGTGCCAGCAGTGGGCAGGGGCTGGGAACCGGGGAGCTGTTTTTT | CASSGQGLGTGELFF
once | TRBJ2-5 | TRBD2 | TRBV11-2 | TGTGCCAGCAGGCGGGCGGGAGTCAGGGAAGAGACCCAGTACTTC | CASRRAGVREETQYF
. | TRBJ2-2 | . | TRBV7-7 | TGTGCTAGCAGCTTAATCCGGGGGAGCGGGGAGCTGTTTTTT | CASSLIRGSGELFF
. | TRBJ2-2 | . | TRBV18 | TGTGCCAGCTCACCTGTGGTAGTCGGCACCGGGGAGCTGTTTTTT | CASSPVVVGTGELFF
. | TRBJ2-7 | TRBD2 | TRBV6-5 | TGTGCCAGCAGTACTGGGGGACTAGTACTCGAGTACTTC | CASSTGGLVLEYF
. | TRBJ1-2 | . | TRBV6-1 | TGTGCCAGCAGTCTCTCGGGGGTTGGGGATGGCTACACCTTC | CASSLSGVGDGYTF
. | TRBJ1-6 | . | TRBV19 | TGTGCCAGTAGTCGAGGTCCTCCGAGGGATAATTCACCCCTCCACTTT | CASSRGPPRDNSPLHF
. | TRBJ2-6 | . | TRBV18 | TGTGCCAGCTCACTTGAGCCTGGGGCCAACGTCCTGACTTTC | CASSLEPGANVLTF
. | TRBJ2-3 | . | TRBV19 | TGTGCCAGTAGTATACAGGGGACAGATACGCAGTATTTT | CASSIQGTDTQYF
few | TRBJ2-6 | . | TRBV7-2 | TGTGCCAGCAGCTTAGCCCGTGAAGCCAACGTCCTGACTTTC | CASSLAREANVLTF
. | TRBJ1-5 | . | TRBV2 | TGTGCCAGCGAGGGCAGGAGGGATTACCAGCCCCAGCATTTT | CASEGRRDYQPQHF
. | TRBJ1-1 | TRBD1 | TRBV5-6 | TGTGCCAGCAGCTGGGGACAGGGGGTAACTGAAGCTTTCTTT | CASSWGQGVTEAFF
. | TRBJ2-1 | . | TRBV28 | TGTGCCAGCAGTCTGACTCTTCCCTACAATGAGCAGTTCTTC | CASSLTLPYNEQFF
. | TRBJ1-2 | . | TRBV19 | TGTGCCAGTAGCGCGCCAGGGCCCGGCTACACCTTC | CASSAPGPGYTF
few | TRBJ1-6 | TRBD1 | TRBV5-4 | TGTGCCAGCAGCTTAAGTGAAGGGGGCTGGAATAATTCACCCCTCCACTTT | CASSLSEGGWNNSPLHF
. | TRBJ1-6 | . | TRBV25-1 | TGTGCCAGCAACCCCCCCGGGGTTTCTTCACCCCTCCACTTT | CASNPPGVSSPLHF
. | TRBJ2-2 | TRBD1 | TRBV5-4 | TGTGCCAGCAGCTTGAGGTTTTACCCGGACAGGGACACCGGGGAGCTGTTTTTT | CASSLRFYPDRDTGELFF
. | TRBJ1-5 | . | TRBV6-1 | TGTGCCAGCACCGGAGGCTTAAGGTCCCAGCATTTT | CASTGGLRSQHF
. | TRBJ2-1 | . | TRBV19 | TGTGCCAGTAGTAAGGGACCCTCGTACAATGAGCAGTTCTTC | CASSKGPSYNEQFF
. | TRBJ2-1 | TRBD2 | TRBV5-1 | TGCGCCAGCAGCCCTACCGGGACTAGCGGGCTCAATGAGCAGTTCTTC | CASSPTGTSGLNEQFF
. | TRBJ1-2 | TRBD1 | TRBV6-5 | TGTGCCAGCAGACCTGGACAGGTCTATGGCTACACCTTC | CASRPGQVYGYTF
. | TRBJ1-4 | . | TRBV29-1 | TGCAGCGCCGGACAGACTGAAAAACTGTTTTTT | CSAGQTEKLFF
once | TRBJ2-7 | . | TRBV2 | TGTGCCAGCAGGAGCTTGGCCCGATCCGAGCAGTACTTC | CASRSLARSEQYF
. | TRBJ1-4 | . | TRBV6-1 | TGTGCCAGCAGAGCGCCTTGGGAAAAACTGTTTTTT | CASRAPWEKLFF
. | TRBJ1-2 | . | TRBV15 | TGTGCCACCAGCAGGGATGCTAACTATGGCTACACCTTC | CATSRDANYGYTF
. | TRBJ1-2 | . | TRBV28 | TGTGCCAGCAGTTTTGATAAAAACTATGGCTACACCTTC | CASSFDKNYGYTF
. | TRBJ2-7 | . | TRBV7-2 | TGTGCCAGCAGCTTATCCCGACAGCGCCTCTACGAGCAGTACTTC | CASSLSRQRLYEQYF
. | TRBJ1-2 | . | TRBV30 | TGTGCCTGGAGCCCCGGGGACTATGGCTACACCTTC | CAWSPGDYGYTF
. | TRBJ2-7 | . | TRBV12-5 | TGTGCTAGTGGTCCGGACCGGGGCTCATACTACGAGCAGTACTTC | CASGPDRGSYYEQYF
. | TRBJ1-3 | . | TRBV19 | TGTGCCAGTAGTTTAAGACAGCTTCTTGGAAACACCATATATTTT | CASSLRQLLGNTIYF
. | TRBJ2-7 | . | TRBV5-1 | TGCGCCAGCAGCTTGTACCAGGGGAAGAACGAGCAGTACTTC | CASSLYQGKNEQYF
. | TRBJ2-2 | . | TRBV7-8 | TGTGCCAGCAGCTTAGCCGAGACCGGGGAGCTGTTTTTT | CASSLAETGELFF